This entry lists 15 T cell receptor beta chains sequenced from one sample in a study of T cell changes during pregnancy in multiple sclerosis. Produced via immunoSEQ multiplex PCR; TCRdb's table is partial and in-frame only. The table shows roughly 56,000 clones, with 91% occurring only once. The specimen was CD4+ T cells from peripheral blood mononuclear cells, collected after pregnancy. The receptors originated from a female donor in good health, enrolled as a control in a pregnancy study.

The chain links TRBV5-1 to TRBJ2-5, with D possibly matching TRBD2 (6 bases). The CDR3 is made up of 14 amino acids. With 1 base removed from V and 5 bases from J, the gap between germline ends came to 12 bases. Germline loops: CDR1 SGHRS, CDR2 YFSETQ. Here the CDR3 DNA reads TGCGCCAGCAGCTTGCAGGTGGGAGGTGAGACCCAGTACTTC. This translates into CASSLQVGGETQYF.

V gene TRBV7-2 combines with J gene TRBJ1-5; no firm D call. The CDR3 runs to 12 residues. The germline V gene has CDR1 SGHTA and CDR2 FQGNSA. V lost 5 bases to trimming and J lost 9 bases, with 11 bases between them. CDR3 sequence reads: CASSPPAGPQHF. The CDR3 DNA follows: TGTGCCAGCAGCCCCCCCGCGGGGCCCCAGCATTTT. The entire variable domain, with the rest obtained from reference TRBV7-2 and TRBJ1-5, is as follows: GAGVSQSPSNKVTEKGKDVELRCDPISGHTALYWYRQSLGQGLEFLIYFQGNSAPDKSGLPSDRFSAERTGGSVSTLTIQRTQQEDSAVYLCASSPPAGPQHFGDGTRLSIL.

This clone was detected only once. The chain has TRBV28 and TRBJ1-4; no definite D call. This CDR3 has 18 residues. Germline CDR1 and CDR2: MDHEN and SYDVKM. Trimming removed 5 bases at V and 8 bases at J, with 27 bases between. The CDR3 reads CASSISLEGTVGEEKLFF. The CDR3 DNA follows: TGTGCCAGCAGTATCTCCCTCGAGGGTACCGTTGGAGAAGAAAAACTGTTTTTT.

This CDR3 is CASSTTQGKAYNSPLHF. The CDR3 DNA reads TGTGCCAGTAGTACCACACAGGGGAAGGCCTATAATTCACCCCTCCACTTT. The rearrangement joins TRBV19 to TRBJ1-6; 7 bases align to TRBD1. Per germline, CDR1 LNHDA and CDR2 SQIVND (reference sequence). With V trimmed by 4 bases and J by 2 bases, 8 bases remained unmatched. The CDR3 length is 17 residues.

This chain joins TRBV10-1 and TRBJ1-2; D is unclear. Germline CDR1 reads WNHNN; CDR2 reads SYGVQD (reference sequence). This CDR3 spans 14 amino acids. The V and J ends lost 2 bases and 8 bases respectively, with 15 bases between them. CDR3 loop: CASSEGGYPAGYTF. The CDR3 DNA reads as TGCGCCAGCAGTGAGGGCGGCTACCCCGCGGGCTACACCTTC.

The chain employs TRBV2 and TRBJ1-1, with 8 nucleotides matching TRBD1. With 6 bases clipped from V and 3 bases from J, the junction kept 9 bases outside the gene matches. This CDR3 contains 15 residues. Germline V gives CDR1 SNHLY, CDR2 FYNNEI. The CDR3 loop reads CASRESRGRYTEAFF. Here the CDR3 DNA reads TGTGCCAGCAGAGAATCCAGGGGGCGGTACACTGAAGCTTTCTTT.

The CDR3 loop reads CAISESTTGGNEQFF. For the CDR3, the DNA is TGTGCCATCAGTGAGTCGACGACAGGGGGCAATGAGCAGTTCTTC. This chain uses TRBV10-3 with TRBJ2-1; 9 bases are shared with TRBD1. V dropped 0 bases and J dropped 6; count of bases not matched to a gene: 3. The CDR3 consists of 15 residues. Per the germline V gene, CDR1 is ENHRY and CDR2 is SYGVKD.

In its sample, this clone was seen once. The J gene is TRBJ2-4, the V gene TRBV7-8; 8 bases align to TRBD1. The CDR3 is made up of 16 amino acids. V lost 1 base, J lost 3 bases, and 5 bases stayed unmatched. Per the germline V gene, CDR1 is SGHVS and CDR2 is FQNEAQ. CDR3 sequence: CASSLEAGTGKNIQYF. The DNA of the CDR3 is TGTGCCAGCAGCTTAGAGGCCGGGACAGGCAAAAACATTCAGTACTTC.

The chain has TRBV5-4 and TRBJ2-5; 7 bases agree with TRBD2. V lost 0 bases, J lost 5 bases, and 7 bases stayed unmatched. CDR1 SGHNT and CDR2 YYREEE come from the germline V gene (reference sequence). The CDR3 covers 15 residues. Here the CDR3 DNA reads TGTGCCAGCAGCTTGGCTTCGCCTAGCGGTGAGACCCAGTACTTC. Amino acids: CASSLASPSGETQYF. Full variable domain (rest looked up from reference TRBV5-4 and TRBJ2-5): ETGVTQSPTHLIKTRGQQVTLRCSSQSGHNTVSWYQQALGQGPQFIFQYYREEENGRGNFPPRFSGLQFPNYSSELNVNALELDDSALYLCASSLASPSGETQYFGPGTRLLVL.

This chain connects TRBV6-1 to TRBJ1-2; D may be TRBD1 (6 bases). This CDR3 is built from 12 residues. Between the trimmed V and J ends, which lost 4 bases and 7 bases, there was a span of 10 bases. CDR1 MNHNS and CDR2 SASEGT come from the germline V gene. CDR3 residues: CASSAPGVGYTF. DNA for the CDR3: TGTGCCAGCAGTGCTCCAGGGGTTGGCTACACCTTC.

The rearrangement joins TRBV7-2 to TRBJ1-5; 9 bases map to TRBD1. Germline V gene data show CDR1 as SGHTA and CDR2 as FQGNSA. The CDR3 is 13 residues long. J gave up 7 bases and V 4 bases, and 2 bases lay outside the gene matches. Here the CDR3 reads CASSWDREQPQHF. The CDR3 DNA follows: TGTGCCAGCAGCTGGGACAGGGAGCAGCCCCAGCATTTT.

The chain is built from TRBV6-5 and TRBJ1-2; the match to TRBD1 covers 7 bases. This CDR3 has 13 amino acids. J gave up 2 bases and V 10 bases, and 7 bases lay outside the gene matches. The germline CDR1 and CDR2 sequences are MNHEY and SVGAGI. The CDR3: CATQGVYNYGYTF. CDR3 nucleotides: TGTGCCACTCAGGGGGTTTACAACTATGGCTACACCTTC.

This chain links TRBV11-2 with TRBJ2-2; a possible D gene is TRBD1 (5 bases). CDR1 SGHAT and CDR2 FQNNGV come from the germline V gene. V was clipped by 4 bases and J by 4 bases, with 13 bases between them. This CDR3 comprises 15 residues. The DNA for the CDR3 is TGTGCCAGCAGCTCCAGTGGGGCCGGCACCGGGGAGCTGTTTTTT. Translation gives CASSSSGAGTGELFF.

This chain links TRBV19 with TRBJ2-1; 8 bases are shared with TRBD2. Germline V gene data show CDR1 as LNHDA and CDR2 as SQIVND (reference sequence). With 6 bases clipped from V and 4 bases from J, the junction kept 5 bases outside the gene matches. The CDR3 length is 14 residues. The CDR3 DNA is TGTGCCAGTAGGCCCGGGGGGGGGTACAATGAGCAGTTCTTC. This encodes CASRPGGGYNEQFF.

The rearrangement uses TRBV5-8 and TRBJ2-1, with D possibly matching TRBD1 (5 bases). This CDR3 spans 13 amino acids. The V and J ends lost 6 bases and 3 bases respectively, with 10 bases between them. Germline CDR1 is SGHTS and CDR2 is YDEGEE. CDR3 nucleotides: TGTGCCAGCATCAGGGATCACTACAATGAGCAGTTCTTC. It is translated as CASIRDHYNEQFF.